These T cell receptor beta chains were read from a single sample in a study of blood T cells in healthy people across ages. TCRdb used MiXCR to reprocess the 5' RACE reads, holding one entry per CDR3 protein. The sample carries about 650,000 distinct CDR3 sequences, over 40% recorded once. The sequencing sample was made of blood. The origin of the receptors is a woman over 75 in good health. Both conserved end residues are part of each CDR3. Fields, in order: J gene, V gene, clone size, D gene, CDR3 DNA, CDR3 protein. The D gene is left open where the match is weak. Part of the rows lack a size; the others show once, few, many or a class for expanded clones.

TRBJ2-7 | TRBV28 | few | . | TGTGCCAGCAGGCCGGCACTAAGCGGAAACTCCTACGAGCAGTACTTC | CASRPALSGNSYEQYF
TRBJ1-2 | TRBV9 | . | TRBD1 | TGTGCCAGCAGCGCCCAGACAGGGGCAACGGGGGGCTACACCTTC | CASSAQTGATGGYTF
TRBJ2-1 | TRBV28 | . | TRBD2 | TGTGCCAGCAGTAAAGGACTAGCGGGAGTGGGCAATGAGCAGTTCTTC | CASSKGLAGVGNEQFF
TRBJ2-7 | TRBV2 | . | . | TGTGCCAGCAGTGATCAGGGTGCCGGGTACGAGCAGTACTTC | CASSDQGAGYEQYF
TRBJ1-6 | TRBV6-1 | . | TRBD1 | TGTGCCAGCAGGCCCCCCGGGACAGGGGCGTATAATTCACCCCTCCACTTT | CASRPPGTGAYNSPLHF
TRBJ2-5 | TRBV29-1 | many | . | TGCAGCACTGAAGACGAGACCCAGTACTTC | CSTEDETQYF
TRBJ2-1 | TRBV12-5 | . | TRBD1 | TGTGCTAGTGGTTTGGTAAGGTTAGATGGACAGGGGTCCTACAATGAGCAGTTCTTC | CASGLVRLDGQGSYNEQFF
TRBJ2-1 | TRBV4-1 | . | TRBD2 | TGCGCCAGCAGCCACGAAATTAGCGGGAGTGAGCAGTTCTTC | CASSHEISGSEQFF
TRBJ2-3 | TRBV20-1 | many | . | TGCAGTGCTAGTCCTCGCACAGATACGCAGTATTTT | CSASPRTDTQYF
TRBJ2-7 | TRBV6-2/TRBV6-3 | once | TRBD1 | TGTGCCAGCAGCGGAACCGGGACAGCATACGAGCAGTACTTC | CASSGTGTAYEQYF
TRBJ2-5 | TRBV5-6 | . | . | TGTGCCAGCAGCGGACCATTTTTGGAGACCCAGTACTTC | CASSGPFLETQYF
TRBJ1-2 | TRBV2 | few | TRBD1 | TGTGCCAGCAGGGGGACAGGGGTTAACTATGGCTACACCTTC | CASRGTGVNYGYTF
TRBJ2-5 | TRBV6-5 | few | . | TGTGCCAGCAGTTACCGGGGACGACAAGAGACCCAGTACTTC | CASSYRGRQETQYF
TRBJ1-1 | TRBV29-1 | once | TRBD1 | TGCAGCGTTAAACAGGGGGCTCCCACTGAAGCTTTCTTT | CSVKQGAPTEAFF
TRBJ2-1 | TRBV28 | many | TRBD1 | TGTGCCAGCAGTGGACCGGGACAGGCTGAGGATGAGCAGTTCTTC | CASSGPGQAEDEQFF
TRBJ2-4 | TRBV12-3/TRBV12-4 | . | . | TGTGCCAGCAGCAACAGCGACTTGGGCGGGGAGTACTTC | CASSNSDLGGEYF
TRBJ2-5 | TRBV12-3/TRBV12-4 | many | . | TGTGCCAGCAGTTTTGGAGCGCGTGAGACCCAGTACTTC | CASSFGARETQYF
TRBJ2-3 | TRBV9 | many | . | TGTGCCAGCAGCGTAGACGGGGTCACAGATACGCAGTATTTT | CASSVDGVTDTQYF
TRBJ2-7 | TRBV3-1 | . | . | TGTGCCAGCAGCCAAGACCGGCAGGGGTACGAGCAGTACTTC | CASSQDRQGYEQYF
TRBJ2-3 | TRBV20-1 | many | . | TGCAGTGGATTCCGGGCCTCCAAAGGCACAGATACGCAGTATTTT | CSGFRASKGTDTQYF
TRBJ2-1 | TRBV5-1 | once | TRBD2 | TGCGCCAGCAGCTCGGGACTAGCGGGAGAGTCCTACAATGAGCAGTTCTTC | CASSSGLAGESYNEQFF
TRBJ2-6 | TRBV6-5 | many | . | TGTGCCAGCAGTTACTCGTTTCCGGGAACAGTTGGGGCCAACGTCCTGACTTTC | CASSYSFPGTVGANVLTF
TRBJ2-3 | TRBV4-2 | . | TRBD2 | TGTGCCAGCAGCCAAGATGGAAGCGGGGGGGCCGGTGCAGATACGCAGTATTTT | CASSQDGSGGAGADTQYF
TRBJ2-5 | TRBV29-1 | many | TRBD2 | TGCAGCGTGGGGACTAGCGGGTTGAGTGAGACCCAGTACTTC | CSVGTSGLSETQYF
TRBJ2-7 | TRBV25-1 | . | . | TGTGCCAGCAGTGTACCCTCCTTAAGTGAAGGGGAGACCCGGTACTTC | CASSVPSLSEGETRYF
TRBJ2-7 | TRBV29-1 | few | . | TGCAGCGTTGAAACTGGTCGGGGTACCAGCGAGCAGTACTTC | CSVETGRGTSEQYF
TRBJ2-1 | TRBV7-2 | . | . | TGTGCCAGCAGCTTGGCTGGGCGCGCCGGCGATGAGCAGTTCTTC | CASSLAGRAGDEQFF
TRBJ2-5 | TRBV6-5 | . | TRBD1 | TGTGCCAGCAGTGGGGACAGGAGAGAGCAGTACTTC | CASSGDRREQYF
TRBJ2-2 | TRBV7-8 | . | TRBD2 | TGTGCCAGTTTTAGCGGGAGGAACACCGGGGAGCTGTTTTTT | CASFSGRNTGELFF